One and the same sample provided the 5 T cell receptor beta chains below, sequenced in a study of blood T cell repertoires in COVID-19. The repertoire was sequenced with immunoSEQ multiplex PCR; TCRdb's copy has only in-frame clones and lacks some. Of approximately 250,000 clones in the sample, roughly 88% are singletons; the top ten hold 0.95% to 1.5%. Sequencing was performed on PBMCs or T cells enriched from blood (not recorded which). The receptors come from a woman aged 40 to 49 with acute COVID-19.

The rearrangement joins TRBV10-3 to TRBJ1-2; 8 bases are shared with TRBD1. With 10 bases clipped from V and 4 bases from J, the junction kept 8 bases outside the gene matches. This CDR3 has 13 amino acids. Looked up from germline, CDR1 is ENHRY and CDR2 is SYGVKD. In nucleotides, the CDR3 is TGTGCCACCCTCACCAGGGGGCGCTATGGCTACACCTTC. It specifies CATLTRGRYGYTF.

The chain uses TRBV28 and TRBJ2-1; weak D call: TRBD2 (5 bases). CDR3 length: 13 amino acids. The V gene lost 3 bases and the J gene lost 7 bases, with 10 bases spanning the gap. Per germline, CDR1 MDHEN and CDR2 SYDVKM. The CDR3: CASSLGWENEQFF. The CDR3 DNA is TGTGCCAGCAGTTTGGGTTGGGAGAATGAGCAGTTCTTC.

The V call is TRBV7-2, the J call TRBJ2-1; TRBD2 aligns across 11 bases. After removal of 2 bases from V and 5 bases from J, the junction contained 5 bases not matched to a gene. The CDR3 loop spans 16 amino acids. The germline V gene has CDR1 SGHTA and CDR2 FQGNSA. DNA of the CDR3: TGTGCCAGCAGCTTATTACTTAGCGGGGGGGACAATGAGCAGTTCTTC. Translating gives CASSLLLSGGDNEQFF.

The genes are TRBV13 and TRBJ2-3; tentatively, D is TRBD2 (6 bases). Germline CDR1 is PRHDT and CDR2 is FYEKMQ (reference sequence). CDR3 length: 14 residues. The ends were cut back, 1 base at V and 1 base at J, with 6 bases in the middle. Here the CDR3 DNA reads TGTGCCAGCAGCTTAGCTAGCGGCACAGATACGCAGTATTTT. Protein product: CASSLASGTDTQYF.

Worth noting for this clone: At one boundary the junction diverges from the germline segment, which might be a read error. The chain is built from TRBV6-1 and TRBJ2-7, with 9 nucleotides matching TRBD2. The CDR3 consists of 16 residues. Germline assignment: CDR1 MNHNS and CDR2 SASEGT. CDR3 amino acids: CAGSAGLALTSYEQYF. In nucleotides, the CDR3 is TGTGCCGGCAGTGCTGGACTAGCGCTTACTTCCTACGAGCAGTACTTC.